This TCR beta chain stems from a study of blood T cell repertoires in COVID-19. The CDR3 length is 13 residues. Per the germline V gene, CDR1 is SNHLY and CDR2 is FYNNEI. V was trimmed by 3 bases and J by 1 base, leaving 7 bases between them. Here immunoSEQ multiplex PCR was the method, and the copy in TCRdb shows in-frame clones only, minus some. The profile shows 100,000 to 150,000 clones, 85% to 90% of them singletons. This receptor was taken from a human donor in a cohort sampled during active COVID-19. The chain is built from TRBV2 and TRBJ2-7; D ambiguous. Source material: peripheral blood. This CDR3 is CASSERWSYEQYF. The CDR3, as DNA: TGTGCCAGCAGTGAGAGATGGTCCTACGAGCAGTACTTC.